The 5 T cell receptor beta chains listed next were all sequenced from one sample in a study of blood T cell repertoires in COVID-19. Here immunoSEQ multiplex PCR was the method, and the copy in TCRdb shows in-frame clones only, minus some. The sample lists more than 250,000 clones; roughly 84% were seen once. The sample comprised peripheral blood. The receptors were gathered from a man aged 45-65 years with active or convalescent COVID-19.

This clone was observed once. The chain employs TRBV18 and TRBJ1-1; possible D gene TRBD1, 5 bases. From germline, CDR1 is KGHSH and CDR2 LQKENI. The CDR3 runs 14 residues. The V end was cut by 3 bases, the J end by 7 bases, with 15 bases between. CDR3 in amino acids: CASSPRDARDEAFF. The CDR3 DNA follows: TGTGCCAGCTCACCGCGGGACGCCCGGGATGAAGCTTTCTTT. The full variable domain, rest sourced from reference TRBV18 and TRBJ1-1, is NAGVMQNPRHLVRRRGQEARLRCSPMKGHSHVYWYRQLPEEGLKFMVYLQKENIIDESGMPKERFSAEFPKEGPSILRIQQVVRGDSAAYFCASSPRDARDEAFFGQGTRLTVV.

This clone has just one count. The genes are TRBV9 and TRBJ1-1; D is uncertain. The CDR3 consists of 13 residues. Germline assignment: CDR1 SGDLS and CDR2 YYNGEE. The V end was cut by 2 bases, the J end by 3 bases, with 8 bases between. The CDR3 DNA follows: TGTGCCAGCAGCGTGAATTACTACACTGAAGCTTTCTTT. It translates to CASSVNYYTEAFF.

The rearrangement uses TRBV29-1 and TRBJ1-2; D may be TRBD1 (5 bases). Germline V gives CDR1 SQVTM, CDR2 ANQGSEA. The CDR3 loop spans 14 amino acids. The V and J ends lost 5 bases and 4 bases respectively, with 17 bases between them. The CDR3 region is CSVRPGGLPYGYTF. The CDR3 region has the DNA TGCAGCGTTCGGCCGGGGGGACTACCCTATGGCTACACCTTC.

A word on this clone: Compared with germline, one end of the junction differs, possibly owing to a read error. The rearrangement joins TRBV28 to TRBJ1-4, with a tentative D call TRBD1 (6 bases). The CDR3 is made up of 16 amino acids. The germline V gene has CDR1 MDHEN and CDR2 SYDVKM. The CDR3 DNA reads TGTGCCAGCACCCGGGCGGGGGGCGCGTATCGTGAAAAATTGTTTTTT. Translating gives CASTRAGGAYREKLFF.

This chain links TRBV18 with TRBJ2-3; TRBD2 is a possible D gene (6 bases). V was shortened by 2 bases and J by 0 bases, with 12 bases between the two germline ends. The CDR3 runs 16 residues. CDR1 KGHSH and CDR2 LQKENI come from the germline V gene. The CDR3 protein is CASSPNSGTSTDTQYF. The CDR3 coding sequence is TGTGCCAGCTCACCAAACAGTGGGACTAGCACAGATACGCAGTATTTT.